One and the same sample provided the 30 T cell receptor beta chains below, sequenced in a study of CD8 T cell repertoires and HIV-1 epitope variants. Their specific antigens are unknown. The repertoire was sequenced with immunoSEQ multiplex PCR; TCRdb's copy has only in-frame clones and lacks some. The sample contains 1,000 or so clones, roughly 68% of which appear only once. Sequencing was performed on cultured CD8+ T cells derived from PBMCs. These TCRs come from a male donor with HIV.

This rearrangement joins TRBV5-8 to TRBJ2-1; 7 positions match TRBD2. Trimming removed 0 bases from V and 8 bases from J; junction bases left unmatched: 5. Germline V gene sequence: CDR1 SGHTS, CDR2 YDEGEE. The CDR3 spans 14 residues. This chain's CDR3 is CASSLDSGLDEQFF. CDR3 nucleotides: TGTGCCAGCAGCTTGGATAGCGGGTTGGATGAGCAGTTCTTC.

Judged by abundance, this clone is hyperexpanded. The chain links TRBV13 to TRBJ2-5, with TRBD2 as a possible D gene (5 bases). V was cut by 4 bases and J by 2 bases, with 14 bases left in between. The CDR3 runs 15 residues. Germline V CDR1 and CDR2: PRHDT, FYEKMQ (reference sequence). The CDR3 here is CASSSAGIDQETQYF. CDR3 bases: TGTGCCAGCAGCTCCGCCGGGATAGATCAAGAGACCCAGTACTTC.

The gene calls are TRBV27 and TRBJ2-5; TRBD2 aligns across 9 bases. V shed 7 bases, J shed 4 bases, and the junction held 7 bases outside the gene matches. Germline CDR1 and CDR2: MNHEY and SMNVEV (reference sequence). The CDR3 sequence is 14 residues long. CDR3 sequence: CASTSAGGSETQYF. CDR3 bases: TGTGCCAGCACTTCAGCGGGGGGATCAGAGACCCAGTACTTC.

This chain links TRBV6-4 with TRBJ2-2, with D unclear. CDR1 is MRHNA and CDR2 is SNTAGT in the germline V gene. Trimming stripped 2 bases from V and 1 base from J, with 2 bases between. The CDR3 extends over 13 amino acids. The CDR3, as DNA: TGTGCCAGCAGTGACAGGAACACCGGGGAGCTGTTTTTT. Amino acids: CASSDRNTGELFF.

The gene calls are TRBV6-5 and TRBJ2-6; D gene ambiguous. V shed 10 bases and J shed 2 bases, with 6 bases lying between them. CDR3 size: 12 residues. In germline, CDR1 is MNHEY, CDR2 SVGAGI. The CDR3 DNA reads TGTGCCACCCGGGCTGGGGCCAACGTCCTGACTTTC. This codes for CATRAGANVLTF.

The genes are TRBV5-6 and TRBJ2-6; D is perhaps TRBD1 (5 bases). The germline gives CDR1 SGHDT, CDR2 YYEEEE. V gave up 3 bases and J gave up 2 bases, with 9 bases separating them. The CDR3 has 15 amino acids. This CDR3 is CASSSDTAGANVLTF. The DNA of the CDR3 is TGTGCCAGCAGCTCGGACACCGCTGGGGCCAACGTCCTGACTTTC.

CDR3 nucleotide sequence: TGTGCCAGCAGCGTTTCAAAGACAGGGGATGGATGGGGAGACACTGAAGCTTTCTTT. This gives the protein CASSVSKTGDGWGDTEAFF. The V gene is TRBV9, the J gene TRBJ1-1, with TRBD1 identical over 8 bases. J lost 3 bases, V lost 2 bases, and 18 bases had no gene match. Germline assignment: CDR1 SGDLS and CDR2 YYNGEE. The CDR3 consists of 19 residues.

This chain links TRBV10-3 with TRBJ1-1; D is ambiguous. The CDR3 covers 14 residues. Trimming left V 6 bases short and J 1 base short, with 12 bases between. The germline V gene has CDR1 ENHRY and CDR2 SYGVKD. CDR3 coding DNA: TGTGCCATCAGCCAAGGAGTGGGGAACACTGAAGCTTTCTTT. The encoded protein is CAISQGVGNTEAFF.

This rearrangement joins TRBV28 to TRBJ1-2; D not certain. V dropped 5 bases and J dropped 8 bases, with 9 bases sitting between them. Germline-derived CDR1 and CDR2 are MDHEN and SYDVKM. This CDR3 region has 11 residues. This CDR3 is CASSLPGGYTF. The CDR3 nucleotides read TGTGCCAGCAGTCTGCCGGGAGGCTACACCTTC.

The CDR3 bases are TGTGCCAGCAGCAAGACAGACACTGAAGCTTTCTTT. It yields the protein CASSKTDTEAFF. The chain recombines TRBV7-6 with TRBJ1-1; the D gene is possibly TRBD1 (5 bases). V lost 5 bases and J lost 3, with 7 bases in between. The CDR3 has 12 residues. Germline CDR1 and CDR2: SGHVS and FNYEAQ.

V usage is TRBV5-1 and J usage is TRBJ2-3; tentative D call: TRBD2 (6 bases). Trimming took off 0 bases at V and 1 base at J, with 9 bases between the two ends. This CDR3 is built from 15 residues. Germline values: CDR1 SGHRS, CDR2 YFSETQ. The CDR3 region is CASSLGLGGTDTQYF. The CDR3 bases are TGCGCCAGCAGCTTGGGACTAGGGGGCACAGATACGCAGTATTTT.

The chain carries TRBV7-8 and TRBJ2-7; TRBD2 is a possible D gene (6 bases). Trimming took off 1 base at V and 5 bases at J, with 15 bases between the two ends. This CDR3 has 15 amino acids. Germline V lookup: CDR1 SGHVS, CDR2 FQNEAQ. The CDR3: CASSLGRDSPHEQYF. CDR3 DNA: TGTGCCAGCAGCTTAGGTAGGGACTCCCCCCACGAGCAGTACTTC.

This clone was detected only a few times. V usage is TRBV15 and J usage is TRBJ2-5; no clear D gene. V gave up 0 bases and J gave up 4 bases, with 6 bases separating them. Per the germline V gene, CDR1 is LNHNV and CDR2 is YYDKDF (reference sequence). This CDR3 is 13 amino acids long. The CDR3 DNA reads as TGTGCCACCAGCAGAGATCGGAGAGAGACCCAGTACTTC. Amino acid sequence: CATSRDRRETQYF.

The V and J genes are TRBV19 and TRBJ1-1; maybe TRBD1 (5 bases). V was shortened by 5 bases and J by 5 bases, with 9 bases between the two germline ends. Germline CDR1 is LNHDA and CDR2 is SQIVND (reference sequence). The CDR3 sequence is 12 residues long. The CDR3 DNA is TGTGCCAGTAGTGAGGGGTATACTGAAGCTTTCTTT. Encoded protein: CASSEGYTEAFF.

V gene TRBV6-5 combines with J gene TRBJ2-7; 9 bases fit TRBD1. The CDR3 is 16 residues long. V lost 4 bases, J lost 5 bases, and 12 bases stayed unmatched. Germline V CDR1 and CDR2: MNHEY, SVGAGI. CDR3 residues: CASSFNPRDRVDEQYF. The CDR3 coding sequence is TGTGCCAGCAGTTTTAACCCCCGGGACAGGGTGGACGAGCAGTACTTC.

This clone was observed once. The rearrangement uses TRBV28 and TRBJ2-7, with 11 bases fitting TRBD1. This CDR3 is 15 amino acids long. Trimming cost V 6 bases and J 2 bases; bases outside gene matches: 6. Germline V lookup: CDR1 MDHEN, CDR2 SYDVKM. CDR3 in amino acids: CASRGTGGRTYEQYF. The DNA of the CDR3 is TGTGCCAGCAGGGGGACAGGGGGAAGAACCTACGAGCAGTACTTC. The full variable domain, with the rest looked up from reference TRBV28 and TRBJ2-7, is DVKVTQSSRYLVKRTGEKVFLECVQDMDHENMFWYRQDPGLGLRLIYFSYDVKMKEKGDIPEGYSVSREKKERFSLILESASTNQTSMYLCASRGTGGRTYEQYFGPGTRLTVT.

The rearrangement joins TRBV19 to TRBJ2-1; the D is unclear. The germline V gene has CDR1 LNHDA and CDR2 SQIVND (reference sequence). The CDR3 has 15 amino acids. V lost 5 bases and J lost 0, with 11 bases in between. CDR3 in amino acids: CASSEDQSSYNEQFF. CDR3 nucleotide sequence: TGTGCCAGTAGTGAGGACCAGAGCTCCTACAATGAGCAGTTCTTC.

The gene calls are TRBV6-5 and TRBJ1-1, with a tentative D call TRBD1 (6 bases). V lost 5 bases and J 7 bases, leaving 14 bases between the germline ends. Germline CDR1 and CDR2: MNHEY and SVGAGI. This CDR3 is built from 13 residues. The CDR3 region is CASSPRQAGEAFF. CDR3 bases: TGTGCCAGCAGTCCAAGACAGGCTGGTGAAGCTTTCTTT.

The CDR3 DNA sequence: TGTGCCTGGACCCCCCTGACCGGATCAGGATTCAACCAGTACTTC. It specifies CAWTPLTGSGFNQYF. The chain links TRBV30 to TRBJ2-7; no firm D call. This CDR3 region has 15 residues. V gave up 4 bases and J gave up 10 bases, with 26 bases separating them. Germline V gives CDR1 GTSNPN, CDR2 SVGIG (reference sequence).

This rearrangement joins TRBV4-2 to TRBJ1-2; the D is unclear. V shed 0 bases and J shed 2 bases, with 16 bases lying between them. The CDR3 loop spans 17 amino acids. Germline V CDR1 and CDR2: LGHNA, YNFKEQ. CDR3 region: CASSQEAGMTPNYGYTF. The CDR3, as DNA: TGTGCCAGCAGCCAAGAGGCAGGCATGACCCCAAACTATGGCTACACCTTC.

The rearrangement uses TRBV6-5 and TRBJ2-1, with TRBD1 matching over 9 bases. This CDR3 has 13 residues. Germline CDR1 reads MNHEY; CDR2 reads SVGAGI. Germline trimming cut 5 bases from V and 15 bases from J; bases unmatched to any gene: 11. The CDR3 loop is CASSDQTGGFPFF. The DNA of the CDR3 is TGTGCCAGCAGTGACCAGACAGGGGGATTTCCGTTCTTC.

The chain has TRBV28 and TRBJ1-3, with D possibly TRBD1 on 6 matching bases. Germline CDR1 reads MDHEN; CDR2 reads SYDVKM. The V and J ends lost 7 bases and 4 bases respectively, with 23 bases between them. The CDR3 is 17 amino acids. CDR3 nucleotide sequence: TGTGCCAGCATCCTAAGCACGGGAAAAGGGGGAGGAAACACCATATATTTT. Its translation: CASILSTGKGGGNTIYF.

V usage is TRBV29-1 and J usage is TRBJ1-2; TRBD1 agrees at 8 bases. CDR1 SQVTM and CDR2 ANQGSEA come from the germline V gene. The CDR3 totals 15 residues. The ends lost 3 bases at V and 4 bases at J; junction bases unmatched: 10. In DNA form, the CDR3 reads TGCAGCGTTGACCAAGGAGGACAGGGAACCTATGGCTACACCTTC. Its translation: CSVDQGGQGTYGYTF.

CDR3 loop: CASSYQGGSHQPQHF. The CDR3 nucleotides read TGTGCCAGCAGTTATCAAGGGGGATCCCATCAGCCCCAGCATTTT. The V gene is TRBV6-9, the J gene TRBJ1-5; the D gene is possibly TRBD1 (6 bases). Germline CDR1 reads MNHGY; CDR2 reads SVAAGI. This CDR3 is built from 15 residues. V lost 2 bases and J lost 5, with 13 bases in between.

This clone was seen a few times. This chain connects TRBV6-5 to TRBJ2-1, with 12 bases matching TRBD2. CDR1 is MNHEY, CDR2 SVGAGI, per germline. The CDR3 is 16 amino acids. V shed 0 bases, J shed 7 bases, and the junction held 4 bases outside the gene matches. The CDR3 DNA reads as TGTGCCAGCAGTTACTCGACGACTAGCGGGGGTAATGAGCAGTTCTTC. This translates into CASSYSTTSGGNEQFF.

The chain joins TRBV2 to TRBJ1-1; TRBD1 matches at 8 bases. V trimming: 4 bases; J trimming: 0 bases; junction bases outside the gene matches: 13. CDR1 is SNHLY and CDR2 is FYNNEI in the germline V gene. This CDR3 region has 18 residues. In nucleotides, the CDR3 is TGTGCCAGCAGTGCAGGACGACAGGGGTTCGGGATGAACACTGAAGCTTTCTTT. This encodes CASSAGRQGFGMNTEAFF. Together with reference TRBV2 and TRBJ1-1, the CDR3 gives the full variable domain: EPEVTQTPSHQVTQMGQEVILRCVPISNHLYFYWYRQILGQKVEFLVSFYNNEISEKSEIFDDQFSVERPDGSNFTLKIRSTKLEDSAMYFCASSAGRQGFGMNTEAFFGQGTRLTVV.

This clone appeared a single time. V is TRBV30 and J is TRBJ1-6, with unresolved D. Germline V CDR1 and CDR2: GTSNPN, SVGIG (reference sequence). The CDR3 is 13 amino acids. Deletions cut 2 bases from V and 5 bases from J, with 7 bases between. The CDR3 nucleotides read TGTGCCTGGAGTAAAGAAAATAATTCACCCCTCCACTTT. Its protein product is CAWSKENNSPLHF. The complete variable domain, with remaining parts taken from reference TRBV30 and TRBJ1-6, reads SQTIHQWPATLVQPVGSPLSLECTVEGTSNPNLYWYRQAAGRGLQLLFYSVGIGQISSEVPQNLSASRPQDRQFILSSKKLLLSDSGFYLCAWSKENNSPLHFGNGTRLTVT.

A few counts support this clone. CDR3 protein: CASSLRPNQPQHF. The CDR3 DNA follows: TGTGCCAGCAGCCTTCGACCTAATCAGCCCCAGCATTTT. The chain is built from TRBV7-2 and TRBJ1-5; the D is unclear. This CDR3 has 13 residues. V shed 5 bases and J shed 4 bases, with 9 bases lying between them. CDR1 and CDR2 from the germline V gene are SGHTA and FQGNSA.

CDR3 in DNA: TGTGCCATCAGTGAGCCTACGACAGCCAACACTGAAGCTTTCTTT. Its translation is CAISEPTTANTEAFF. The chain is built from TRBV10-3 and TRBJ1-1, with a weak D call TRBD1 (5 bases). The V end was cut by 2 bases, the J end by 2 bases, with 12 bases between. This CDR3 is built from 15 residues. The V gene's germline CDR1 is ENHRY and CDR2 SYGVKD.

The J gene is TRBJ2-6, the V gene TRBV13, with D uncertain. CDR1 is PRHDT and CDR2 is FYEKMQ in the germline V gene (reference sequence). Trimming left V 8 bases short and J 0 bases short, with 5 bases between. The CDR3 totals 13 residues. The CDR3 spells CASGVSGANVLTF. The CDR3 region has the DNA TGTGCCAGCGGGGTCTCTGGGGCCAACGTCCTGACTTTC.